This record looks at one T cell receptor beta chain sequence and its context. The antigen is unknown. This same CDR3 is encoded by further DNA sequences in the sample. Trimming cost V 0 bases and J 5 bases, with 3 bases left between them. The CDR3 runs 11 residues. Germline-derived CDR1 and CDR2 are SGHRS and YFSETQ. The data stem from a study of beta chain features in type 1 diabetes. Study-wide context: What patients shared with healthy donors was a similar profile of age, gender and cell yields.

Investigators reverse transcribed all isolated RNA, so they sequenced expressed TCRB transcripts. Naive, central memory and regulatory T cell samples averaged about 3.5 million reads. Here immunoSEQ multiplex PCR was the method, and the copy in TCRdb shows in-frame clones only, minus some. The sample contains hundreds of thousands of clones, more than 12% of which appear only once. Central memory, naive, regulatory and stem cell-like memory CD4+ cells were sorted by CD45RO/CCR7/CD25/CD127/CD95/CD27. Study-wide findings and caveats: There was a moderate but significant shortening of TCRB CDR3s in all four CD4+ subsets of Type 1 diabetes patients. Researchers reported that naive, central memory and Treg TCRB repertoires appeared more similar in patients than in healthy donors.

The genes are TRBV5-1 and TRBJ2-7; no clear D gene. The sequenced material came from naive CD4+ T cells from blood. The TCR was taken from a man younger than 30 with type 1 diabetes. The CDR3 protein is CASSLEHEQYF. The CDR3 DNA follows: TGCGCCAGCAGCTTGGAACACGAGCAGTACTTC. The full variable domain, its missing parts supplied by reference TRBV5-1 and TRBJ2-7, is KAGVTQTPRYLIKTRGQQVTLSCSPISGHRSVSWYQQTPGQGLQFLFEYFSETQRNKGNFPGRFSGRQFSNSRSEMNVSTLELGDSALYLCASSLEHEQYFGPGTRLTVT.